This TCR beta chain was sequenced during a study of graft-versus-host responses after intestinal transplantation (dated by TCRdb to the early 2020s). Background on the whole study: Recipients received multivisceral, liver-intestinal, or isolated intestinal transplants. After intestinal transplantation, graft-versus-host and host-versus-graft alloreactive T cell clones in the graft, circulation and bone marrow were tracked using bulk TCR-beta CDR3 sequencing. Donor T cell macrochimerism was defined as a peak of at least 4% donor T cells among recipient peripheral blood mononuclear cells. Alloreactive clones were identified by sequencing pre-transplant mixed lymphocyte reaction products and comparing these products with unstimulated pre-transplant donor and recipient T cells. Rather than being sequenced by the commercial service, samples from a few later patients were sequenced in-house on an Illumina MiSeq and processed with MiXCR. Anti-thymocyte globulin induction was given to all recipients, followed by maintenance tacrolimus and steroids for approximately three years. A cohort of about two dozen intestinal transplant recipients, including one retransplant, was enrolled, and a few patients lacking pretransplant specimens were excluded. Paper-wide results and their limitations: GvH clones were detected in recipient bone marrow, and some appeared earlier in ileal mucosa or blood, consistent with an intestinal mucosal origin. In the allografts of patients with donor T cell macrochimerism, GvH to HvG T cell clonal ratios were high. Early after transplant, declines in HvG clones were associated with peak levels of circulating GvH clones. The relatively low number and heterogeneity of intestinal transplant patients limited the conclusions.

Comments on this clone: It lacks a known antigen. Within one base of it there is no much larger clone, and no base qualities were kept.

V and J lose 4 bases and 5 bases, and a span of 13 bases separates them. In the germline V gene, CDR1 corresponds to LGHNA and CDR2 to YNFKEQ. There are 14 amino acids in the CDR3, from cysteine to phenylalanine inclusive. Only the CDR3 portion is preserved as DNA: 42 bases, with reading frame beginning at the first base. The receptor library was made with the immunoSEQ multiplex PCR assay. For most patients, genomic DNA was isolated with the Qiagen DNeasy Blood and Tissue Kit and shipped frozen to Adaptive Biotechnologies for TCR sequencing. High-throughput TCR-beta CDR3 sequencing of genomic DNA from most patients was performed by Adaptive Biotechnologies. The paper's data handling went like this. Adaptive's ImmunoSEQ software was the source of the TCR sequencing data for 18 patients, while a few other patients were processed with MiXCR and VDJtools. CD4 versus CD8 sorting errors were corrected by removing sequences found in both subsets at a frequency ratio below 5:1. CDR3 nucleotide sequences shared by donor and recipient were removed because the origin of these sequences could not be assigned. To be classed as alloreactive, a clone needed at least 2-fold expansion over unstimulated cells and a minimum CFSE-low frequency of 0.002% (template counts) or 0.001% (read counts). Clones detected in sequenced pre-transplant spleen, lymph node, or MLR CFSE-low populations of the donor or recipient were defined as mappable. Cumulative frequency of alloreactive clones was calculated as a percentage of all sequences weighted by copy number. Sourced from immuneACCESS, this table was stored by TCRdb with only in-frame sequences that have V and J called. A share of the clones is absent; for the studies checked, an unresolved V gene accounts for under half, and the remainder has no known explanation. The V and J calls and clone size were taken over from that table, and D and trimming were inferred from the DNA. Across this sample there are tens of thousands of clones, with around nine tenths seen only once. Together, the top ten hold 2.5% of the sample.

In light of the paper, this sample's time point label describes: cells obtained before transplantation from donor or recipient. CD3+CD4+ and CD3+CD8+ populations were FACS-sorted from unstimulated pre-transplant donor and recipient cells taken from spleen or lymph nodes. Here the chain combines TRBV4-2 and TRBJ2-3; the D assignment is uncertain and may be TRBD1 or TRBD2, with 5 bases supporting each. This receptor was identified in a human donor who was the organ donor for an intestinal transplant. The specimen comprised unstimulated CD4+ T cells sorted from spleen or lymph node cells, sampled before transplant. CDR3 loop: CASSLDTRGDTQYF. The nucleotides are TGTGCCAGCAGCCTGGACACCCGGGGAGATACGCAGTATTTT.